This is a list of T cell receptor beta chains from one sample in a study of cytomegalovirus exposure and HLA in healthy donors. Clones were read by immunoSEQ multiplex PCR, and TCRdb kept only the in-frame ones, dropping some. The sample lists some 93,000 clones, 65% occurring once. The sequenced material came from PBMCs. Every receptor here comes from a boy aged 5-17 years in good health and CMV-seropositive. The CDR3 runs from the conserved cysteine through the conserved F or W. The D gene is left open where the match is weak. Clone size appears in some rows only: once, few, many, or a class for an expanded clone.

J | size | V | D | DNA | CDR3
TRBJ1-1 | NA | TRBV29-1 | NA | TGCAGCGTTGAAGCTCATAGGGGCGAGAACCCTGAAGCTTTCTTT | CSVEAHRGENPEAFF
TRBJ2-1 | NA | TRBV2 | TRBD2 | TGTGCCAGCAGGGAGACTAGCGGGGAGTACAATGAGCAGTTCTTC | CASRETSGEYNEQFF
TRBJ2-7 | NA | TRBV2 | NA | TGTGCCAGCAGTTCTACCCAGGGATACGAGCAGTACTTC | CASSSTQGYEQYF
TRBJ2-7 | few | TRBV7-3 | TRBD1 | TGTGCCAGCAGCTTCAGACAGGGAAACGAGCAGTACTTC | CASSFRQGNEQYF
TRBJ1-1 | NA | TRBV5-1 | NA | TGCGCCAGCAGCAACCGGACTTCGGGCACTGAAGCTTTCTTT | CASSNRTSGTEAFF
TRBJ2-1 | few | TRBV4-3 | NA | TGCGCCAGCAGCCAAGACCTTCGACAGTTCCCAAATGAGCAGTTCTTC | CASSQDLRQFPNEQFF
TRBJ1-2 | NA | TRBV30 | NA | TGTGCCTGGAGTAAGAGGGTGGATGGCTACACCTTC | CAWSKRVDGYTF
TRBJ1-6 | NA | TRBV30 | NA | TGTGCCTGGAGTTCGGGGATTAATTCACCCCTCCACTTT | CAWSSGINSPLHF
TRBJ2-1 | NA | TRBV19 | NA | TGTGCCAGTAGTATAGATGGAGGGCTCTCCTACAATGAGCAGTTCTTC | CASSIDGGLSYNEQFF
TRBJ1-1 | NA | TRBV18 | NA | TGTGCCAGCTCACCACCGCAGGGGACCGCTTTCTTT | CASSPPQGTAFF
TRBJ1-1 | few | TRBV27 | TRBD1 | TGTGCCAGCGGTGGGGCAGGGGGCCTTTTGAACACTGAAGCTTTCTTT | CASGGAGGLLNTEAFF
TRBJ1-4 | once | TRBV28 | TRBD1 | TGTGCCAGCAGAAATTCAGGGGGCAATGAAAAACTGTTTTTT | CASRNSGGNEKLFF
TRBJ2-4 | few | TRBV4-1 | NA | TGCGCCAGCAGCCCCACACAGGGAATCCCAAACATTCAGTACTTC | CASSPTQGIPNIQYF
TRBJ1-1 | NA | TRBV29-1 | TRBD1 | TGCAGCGTTGAAGATACAGGGGTCACTGAAGCTTTCTTT | CSVEDTGVTEAFF
TRBJ2-2 | NA | TRBV9 | NA | TGTGCCAGCAGCGTAGGAGACACCGGGGAGCTGTTTTTT | CASSVGDTGELFF
TRBJ1-2 | NA | TRBV2 | NA | TGTGCCAGCAGTGAATTGAGGCCCTCTAACTATGGCTACACCTTC | CASSELRPSNYGYTF
TRBJ2-1 | few | TRBV25-1 | NA | TGTGCCAGCAGTGAAAAACAGGGTGGGGCCTACAATGAGCAGTTCTTC | CASSEKQGGAYNEQFF
TRBJ2-7 | NA | TRBV5-6 | TRBD1 | TGTGCCAGCAGCTCGGACAGGTCCTACGAGCAGTACTTC | CASSSDRSYEQYF
TRBJ2-3 | NA | TRBV7-9 | NA | TGTGCCAGCAGCCGTCTGGGGGGGCTGCATACGCAGTATTTT | CASSRLGGLHTQYF
TRBJ2-1 | NA | TRBV5-1 | TRBD2 | TGCGCCAGCAGCATTAGCGGGAGTGTCGAGAATGAGCAGTTCTTC | CASSISGSVENEQFF
TRBJ1-1 | NA | TRBV5-6 | NA | TGTGCCAGCAGCTTGGTTCGAGTCGGACCCTCGGGAGAAGCTTTCTTT | CASSLVRVGPSGEAFF
TRBJ2-7 | NA | TRBV6-6 | NA | TGTGCCAGCAGTTCACCCTCCGGTCTATCTTCCTACGAGCAGTACTTC | CASSSPSGLSSYEQYF
TRBJ2-1 | NA | TRBV6-5 | NA | TGTGCCAGCGGTCGAGAGGACAATGAGCAGTTCTTC | CASGREDNEQFF
TRBJ2-7 | NA | TRBV4-3 | NA | TGCGCCAGCAGCCGAGACGCACGGACTAAGTACTTC | CASSRDARTKYF
TRBJ1-1 | few | TRBV30 | TRBD1 | TGTGCCTGGAGTGGGGACAGGGCTGCTGAAGCTTTCTTT | CAWSGDRAAEAFF
TRBJ1-4 | few | TRBV4-3 | TRBD1 | TGCGCCAGCAGCCCAGACCCGACAGGGATTAATGAAAAACTGTTTTTT | CASSPDPTGINEKLFF
TRBJ2-1 | few | TRBV25-1 | NA | TGTGCCAGCAGTGATCCGGCTAGTTCAGATGAGCAGTTCTTC | CASSDPASSDEQFF
TRBJ2-7 | NA | TRBV6-1 | TRBD2 | TGTGCCAGCAGTGAGACTAGCGGGGGGGCGGTCCGGTACTTC | CASSETSGGAVRYF
TRBJ2-1 | few | TRBV15 | TRBD2 | TGTGCCACCAGCTGGGGACTAGCGGGCCACAATGAGCAGTTCTTC | CATSWGLAGHNEQFF
TRBJ1-1 | few | TRBV28 | NA | TGTGCCAGCAGTTTCGGGACTGAAGCTTTCTTT | CASSFGTEAFF
TRBJ2-5 | few | TRBV5-1 | NA | TGCGCCAGCAGCTTGGCTTGGACAGGGGGTTTAACTAGCGGGGAGACCCAGTACTTC | CASSLAWTGGLTSGETQYF
TRBJ1-1 | few | TRBV7-2 | NA | TGTGCCAGCAGCCCTAATCGGGGGGGGCTTGTAGGAAACACTGAAGCTTTCTTT | CASSPNRGGLVGNTEAFF
TRBJ2-7 | NA | TRBV5-6 | NA | TGTGCCAGCAGCCTAGGACATTACGAGCAGTACTTC | CASSLGHYEQYF
TRBJ1-4 | NA | TRBV5-1 | NA | TGCGCCAGCAGCTTGGCGGGTTCGGATGAAAAACTGTTTTTT | CASSLAGSDEKLFF
TRBJ2-2 | NA | TRBV5-4 | TRBD2 | TGTGCCAGCAGCGGTCTAGCGGGAGGGCCCGGGGAGCTGTTTTTT | CASSGLAGGPGELFF
TRBJ2-1 | NA | TRBV29-1 | NA | TGCAGCGTGGTGACAGGTGAGAGCTCCTACAATGAGCAGTTCTTC | CSVVTGESSYNEQFF
TRBJ2-7 | few | TRBV4-2 | TRBD2 | TGTGCCAGCAGCCAATTCCGGGGGGGCTACGAGCAGTACTTC | CASSQFRGGYEQYF
TRBJ2-7 | NA | TRBV29-1 | TRBD1 | TGCAGCGCAGGGGGTTCGGCCTACGAGCAGTACTTC | CSAGGSAYEQYF
TRBJ1-2 | few | TRBV28 | TRBD1 | TGTGCCAGCAGTTGGGGACAGGGATTTGGCTACACCTTC | CASSWGQGFGYTF
TRBJ1-1 | NA | TRBV9 | NA | TGTGCCAGCAGCCCATCTGGGGCCCAGACCACTGAAGCTTTCTTT | CASSPSGAQTTEAFF
TRBJ2-7 | NA | TRBV14 | TRBD1 | TGTGCCAGCTCGGGGGGACAGGGGGCTTTTTACGAGCAGTACTTC | CASSGGQGAFYEQYF
TRBJ1-1 | once | TRBV6-5 | NA | TGTGCCAGCAGCCGAGTTGCGATGAACACTGAAGCTTTCTTT | CASSRVAMNTEAFF
TRBJ1-1 | NA | TRBV30 | TRBD1 | TGTGCCTGGGGGACAGGGGGTCCTGAAGCTTTCTTT | CAWGTGGPEAFF
TRBJ1-5 | few | TRBV6-6 | TRBD1 | TGTGCCAGCAGTCCCGGGACAGATAGCAATCAGCCCCAGCATTTT | CASSPGTDSNQPQHF
TRBJ1-5 | NA | TRBV6-5 | NA | TGTGCCAGCTCAACTGGGCGCGGGCAGCCCCAGCATTTT | CASSTGRGQPQHF
TRBJ2-1 | NA | TRBV7-2 | TRBD2 | TGTGCCAGCAGCTCAGGACTAGCGGGATACAATGAGCAGTTCTTC | CASSSGLAGYNEQFF
TRBJ2-1 | few | TRBV9 | NA | TGTGCCAGCAGCGTAGTAACTAGCAATGAGCAGTTCTTC | CASSVVTSNEQFF
TRBJ2-1 | few | TRBV4-1 | TRBD1 | TGCGCCAGCAGCCAAGGGTCCGTTATCGGGACAGGGATGAATGAGCAGTTCTTC | CASSQGSVIGTGMNEQFF
TRBJ2-3 | once | TRBV19 | NA | TGTGCCAGTAGTTCCCAATTTCGGGAAGGCACAGATACGCAGTATTTT | CASSSQFREGTDTQYF